The rows below give T cell receptor beta chains drawn from one sample of a study of T cells in Graves' hyperthyroidism and ophthalmopathy. TCRdb fed the multiplex PCR reads into MiXCR, producing one record per CDR3 protein. The sample has about 92,000 distinct CDR3 sequences; around 50% are singletons. Input material: blood. The receptors here all came from a woman in her thirties or forties with Graves' hyperthyroidism. The CDR3 runs from the conserved cysteine through the conserved F or W. D genes are given only for firm matches. Clone size is given for some rows only: seen once, a few or many times, or a class if the clone is expanded.

J: TRBJ1-5; size: many; D: NA; V: TRBV5-1; CDR3: CASSLVGAGNQPQHF; DNA: TGCGCCAGCAGCTTGGTTGGGGCGGGAAATCAGCCCCAGCATTTT
J: TRBJ2-6; size: NA; D: TRBD1; V: TRBV10-3; CDR3: CAISGGQGLGANVLTF; DNA: TGTGCCATCAGTGGCGGACAGGGTCTGGGGGCCAACGTCCTGACTTTC
J: TRBJ2-2; size: once; D: TRBD1; V: TRBV20-1; CDR3: CSDGRGRGSIGGELFF; DNA: TGCAGTGACGGCCGGGGCAGGGGGAGTATCGGCGGGGAGCTGTTTTTT
J: TRBJ1-5; size: NA; D: NA; V: TRBV13; CDR3: CASSPPGERPQHF; DNA: TGTGCCAGCAGCCCCCCAGGGGAAAGGCCCCAGCATTTT
J: TRBJ2-5; size: many; D: NA; V: TRBV28; CDR3: CASSFRVGETQYF; DNA: TGTGCCAGCAGCTTCAGGGTTGGGGAGACCCAGTACTTC
J: TRBJ2-2; size: NA; D: NA; V: TRBV20-1; CDR3: CSAKNPGPLWGTGELFF; DNA: TGCAGTGCTAAAAACCCGGGACCCCTCTGGGGAACCGGGGAGCTGTTTTTT
J: TRBJ2-7; size: many; D: NA; V: TRBV20-1; CDR3: CSAAQVLSYEQYF; DNA: TGCAGTGCGGCCCAGGTCCTCTCCTACGAGCAGTACTTC
J: TRBJ2-7; size: many; D: NA; V: TRBV6-1; CDR3: CASSAAGPYEQYF; DNA: TGTGCCAGCAGTGCTGCTGGTCCCTACGAGCAGTACTTC
J: TRBJ2-2; size: once; D: NA; V: TRBV24-1; CDR3: CATSDSSTNTGELFF; DNA: TGTGCCACCAGTGATTCCTCAACAAACACCGGGGAGCTGTTTTTT
J: TRBJ1-6; size: many; D: TRBD1; V: TRBV6-1; CDR3: CASRATGTGAFTLHF; DNA: TGTGCCAGCAGAGCAACCGGGACAGGGGCTTTCACCCTCCACTTT
J: TRBJ2-3; size: many; D: NA; V: TRBV7-9; CDR3: CASSLGGITDTQYF; DNA: TGTGCCAGCAGCTTGGGAGGTATAACAGATACGCAGTATTTT
J: TRBJ2-7; size: once; D: TRBD2; V: TRBV7-9; CDR3: CASSLASGNEQYF; DNA: TGTGCCAGCAGCTTAGCTAGCGGGAACGAGCAGTACTTC
J: TRBJ1-1; size: many; D: TRBD1; V: TRBV7-2; CDR3: CASSPGQGVSEAFF; DNA: TGTGCCAGCAGCCCGGGACAGGGGGTTTCTGAAGCTTTCTTT
J: TRBJ2-5; size: many; D: TRBD2; V: TRBV29-1; CDR3: CSVGGSGTQETQYF; DNA: TGCAGCGTTGGTGGTAGCGGGACCCAAGAGACCCAGTACTTC
J: TRBJ1-5; size: NA; D: TRBD1; V: TRBV11-1; CDR3: CASSLEGRGLGQPQHF; DNA: TGTGCCAGCAGCTTAGAGGGCAGGGGGCTGGGTCAGCCCCAGCATTTT
J: TRBJ2-7; size: NA; D: TRBD2; V: TRBV9; CDR3: CASSDEGLAGNEQYF; DNA: TGTGCCAGCAGCGACGAGGGACTAGCGGGTAACGAGCAGTACTTC
J: TRBJ1-1; size: many; D: NA; V: TRBV7-9; CDR3: CASSLLVGDERTEAFF; DNA: TGTGCCAGCAGCTTACTTGTCGGCGATGAACGGACTGAAGCTTTCTTT
J: TRBJ2-7; size: many; D: TRBD2; V: TRBV10-3; CDR3: CAISDVAGVAEQYF; DNA: TGTGCCATCAGTGACGTAGCGGGAGTGGCCGAGCAGTACTTC
J: TRBJ2-2; size: NA; D: TRBD2; V: TRBV5-1; CDR3: CASRSTSQRDQELFF; DNA: TGTGCCAGCAGGTCGACCAGCCAGCGGGATCAGGAGCTGTTTTTT
J: TRBJ2-7; size: NA; D: NA; V: TRBV5-1; CDR3: CASSLTPGGYYEQYF; DNA: TGCGCCAGCAGCTTGACCCCGGGCGGATACTACGAGCAGTACTTC
J: TRBJ1-1; size: NA; D: NA; V: TRBV13; CDR3: CASTPDGGRNTEAFF; DNA: TGTGCCAGCACCCCCGACGGGGGCCGCAACACTGAAGCTTTCTTT
J: TRBJ1-2; size: many; D: TRBD1; V: TRBV7-9; CDR3: CASSDRDRGSKLYGYTF; DNA: TGTGCCAGCAGCGACCGGGACAGGGGTTCCAAGCTCTATGGCTACACCTTC
J: TRBJ2-7; size: many; D: NA; V: TRBV29-1; CDR3: CSVAPGTDEQYF; DNA: TGCAGCGTTGCCCCCGGGACGGACGAGCAGTACTTC
J: TRBJ1-5; size: NA; D: NA; V: TRBV9; CDR3: CASSVGDNQPQHF; DNA: TGTGCCAGCAGCGTTGGGGACAATCAGCCCCAGCATTTT
J: TRBJ2-2; size: NA; D: NA; V: TRBV2; CDR3: CASSFGHINTGELFF; DNA: TGTGCCAGCAGTTTTGGACATATAAACACCGGGGAGCTGTTTTTT
J: TRBJ2-7; size: many; D: TRBD2; V: TRBV4-3; CDR3: CASSQDLAGEYEQYF; DNA: TGCGCCAGCAGCCAAGACCTAGCGGGAGAATACGAGCAGTACTTC
J: TRBJ2-7; size: many; D: NA; V: TRBV5-6; CDR3: CASSHPDQTYEQYF; DNA: TGTGCCAGCAGCCACCCGGACCAGACCTACGAGCAGTACTTC
J: TRBJ1-4; size: NA; D: NA; V: TRBV5-1; CDR3: CASSLDWGKINEKLFF; DNA: TGTGCCAGCAGCTTGGATTGGGGGAAGATTAATGAAAAACTGTTTTTT
J: TRBJ1-1; size: NA; D: TRBD1; V: TRBV7-9; CDR3: CASTWDRVAFF; DNA: TGTGCCTCCACTTGGGACAGGGTGGCTTTCTTT
J: TRBJ2-5; size: few; D: TRBD2; V: TRBV30; CDR3: CAWSVLGASGSIQYF; DNA: TGTGCCTGGAGTGTACTAGGGGCTAGCGGGTCGATCCAGTACTTC
J: TRBJ2-5; size: many; D: TRBD1; V: TRBV7-9; CDR3: CASSTGQGQETQYF; DNA: TGTGCCAGCAGCACGGGACAGGGCCAAGAGACCCAGTACTTC
J: TRBJ1-2; size: NA; D: NA; V: TRBV7-2; CDR3: CASSPEGSGYTF; DNA: TGTGCCAGCAGCCCAGAGGGATCTGGCTACACCTTC
J: TRBJ1-2; size: many; D: NA; V: TRBV25-1; CDR3: CASSDRVGYTF; DNA: TGTGCCAGCAGTGACAGGGTCGGCTACACCTTC
J: TRBJ2-6; size: NA; D: NA; V: TRBV5-1; CDR3: CASSFTDRANVLTF; DNA: TGCGCCAGCAGCTTCACGGACAGGGCCAACGTCCTGACTTTC
J: TRBJ1-2; size: NA; D: NA; V: TRBV2; CDR3: CASSEALVSSVKDGTF; DNA: TGTGCCAGCAGTGAAGCGCTTGTGTCCTCCGTTAAAGACGGCACCTTC
J: TRBJ1-2; size: many; D: TRBD1; V: TRBV2; CDR3: CASRRGPSGYTF; DNA: TGTGCCAGCAGAAGGGGGCCCTCTGGCTACACCTTC
J: TRBJ1-5; size: NA; D: NA; V: TRBV7-8; CDR3: CASSHMTVSQPQHF; DNA: TGTGCCAGCAGCCACATGACAGTCAGTCAGCCCCAGCATTTT
J: TRBJ2-5; size: NA; D: TRBD2; V: TRBV29-1; CDR3: CSVRLREGSETQYF; DNA: TGCAGCGTTCGGTTAAGGGAGGGATCGGAGACCCAGTACTTC
J: TRBJ2-5; size: NA; D: TRBD2; V: TRBV29-1; CDR3: CSVGTSGRETQYF; DNA: TGCAGCGTGGGGACTAGCGGGAGAGAGACCCAGTACTTC
J: TRBJ1-5; size: NA; D: NA; V: TRBV7-8; CDR3: CASSPVGISNQPQHF; DNA: TGTGCCAGCAGTCCTGTCGGGATATCCAATCAGCCCCAGCATTTT
J: TRBJ1-4; size: NA; D: TRBD1; V: TRBV7-9; CDR3: CASSFIGTADEKLFF; DNA: TGTGCCAGCAGCTTCATCGGGACAGCGGACGAAAAACTGTTTTTT
J: TRBJ2-5; size: few; D: NA; V: TRBV13; CDR3: CASSRETQYF; DNA: TGTGCCAGCAGCAGAGAGACCCAGTACTTC